These T cell receptor beta chains were read from a single sample in a study of cytomegalovirus exposure and HLA in healthy donors. Clones were sequenced by immunoSEQ multiplex PCR, and TCRdb holds only the in-frame ones, with some missing. This table holds 160,000 or so clones, about three quarters found once. Sequencing was carried out using PBMCs. These TCRs come from a middle-aged woman in good health and CMV-seronegative. The CDR3 runs from the conserved cysteine through the conserved F or W. Each record gives: clone size, D gene, J gene, V gene, CDR3 DNA, CDR3 protein. D genes are given only for firm matches. Not all rows give a size; the values are once, few, many and, for expanded clones, a class.

>once|.|TRBJ2-2|TRBV5-4
TGTGCCAGCAGCCCCCAGAACACCGGGGAGCTGTTTTTT
CASSPQNTGELFF
>.|.|TRBJ1-4|TRBV7-9
TGTGCCAGCAGCTTGGGCATTTATGTCGAAAAACTGTTTTTT
CASSLGIYVEKLFF
>.|.|TRBJ1-3|TRBV19
TGTGCCAGTAAAGGAGGGGCGCTTTTTTCTGGAAACACCATATATTTT
CASKGGALFSGNTIYF
>medium-sized|.|TRBJ1-1|TRBV11-2
TGTGCCAGCACTCGCAGGGAGGCTCGAGCTTTCTTT
CASTRREARAFF
>.|.|TRBJ1-2|TRBV5-1
TGCGCCAGCAGCTTGGCGGTAGAAGGGGTCGGCTACACCTTC
CASSLAVEGVGYTF
>.|.|TRBJ2-1|TRBV7-9
TGTGCCAGCAGCCTGCAGACACGCTCCTACAATGAGCAGTTCTTC
CASSLQTRSYNEQFF
>.|.|TRBJ2-2|TRBV2
TGTGCCAGCAGTGTCAGGGGTACGGCCGGGGAGCTGTTTTTT
CASSVRGTAGELFF
>few|.|TRBJ1-3|TRBV7-9
TGTGCCAGCAGCTTTATAGGAAACACCATATATTTT
CASSFIGNTIYF
>.|TRBD1|TRBJ2-7|TRBV2
TGTGCCAGCAGTAAAGCCGGGACAGATTCGGGGCAGTACTTC
CASSKAGTDSGQYF
>.|.|TRBJ1-2|TRBV2
TGTGCCAGCAGCCGGATTATCGACAGCTATGGCTACACCTTC
CASSRIIDSYGYTF
>.|.|TRBJ2-7|TRBV7-9
TGTGCCAGCAGCTTATCAAGGAACAGCTACGAGCAGTACTTC
CASSLSRNSYEQYF
>.|TRBD1|TRBJ1-4|TRBV25-1
TGTGCCAGCAGTGAACCCTCCGGGACAGACCTCGATAATGAAAAACTGTTTTTT
CASSEPSGTDLDNEKLFF
>few|.|TRBJ1-2|TRBV5-1
TGCGCCAGCAGCTTGGGACAGTTCTATGGCTACACCTTC
CASSLGQFYGYTF
>few|.|TRBJ1-5|TRBV6-6
TGTGCCAGCAGTTATCCCCTTGAGCCCCAGCATTTT
CASSYPLEPQHF
>once|.|TRBJ1-6|TRBV7-8
TGTGCCAGCACCCTTAATTGGCCCAGGGTTAGGAATTCACCCCTCCACTTT
CASTLNWPRVRNSPLHF
>.|TRBD1|TRBJ1-2|TRBV5-1
TGCGCCAGCAGCTTGGGGGACAGGCCAGCTAACTATGGCTACACCTTC
CASSLGDRPANYGYTF
>.|.|TRBJ2-5|TRBV5-1
TGCGCCAGCAGCTTGGAGGGACATTCGGAGACCCAGTACTTC
CASSLEGHSETQYF
>.|TRBD1|TRBJ2-6|TRBV29-1
TGCAGCGTTGAGGGGACAGGGGCTGGGGCCAACGTCCTGACTTTC
CSVEGTGAGANVLTF
>.|TRBD1|TRBJ1-1|TRBV27
TGTGCCAGCAGTCCGGGACAGGGGAGCGCTGAAGCTTTCTTT
CASSPGQGSAEAFF
>.|.|TRBJ1-5|TRBV18
TGTGCCAGCTCCACGGAGCCGAAGCAGCCCCAGCATTTT
CASSTEPKQPQHF
>.|TRBD1|TRBJ2-3|TRBV19
TGTGCCAGTAGTATGAGGGGACAGGGGCCCACAGATACGCAGTATTTT
CASSMRGQGPTDTQYF
>.|TRBD1|TRBJ1-6|TRBV28
TGTGCCAGCGGACTGACAGGGACCAGCTATAATTCACCCCTCCACTTT
CASGLTGTSYNSPLHF
>.|.|TRBJ1-2|TRBV5-1
TGCGCCAGCAGCTTCACAACCCTGGAGAAAGGCTACACCTTC
CASSFTTLEKGYTF
>.|TRBD1|TRBJ1-2|TRBV28
TGTGCCAGCAGTTTATCACGACAGGGGGCCCGGGCCTATGGCTACACCTTC
CASSLSRQGARAYGYTF